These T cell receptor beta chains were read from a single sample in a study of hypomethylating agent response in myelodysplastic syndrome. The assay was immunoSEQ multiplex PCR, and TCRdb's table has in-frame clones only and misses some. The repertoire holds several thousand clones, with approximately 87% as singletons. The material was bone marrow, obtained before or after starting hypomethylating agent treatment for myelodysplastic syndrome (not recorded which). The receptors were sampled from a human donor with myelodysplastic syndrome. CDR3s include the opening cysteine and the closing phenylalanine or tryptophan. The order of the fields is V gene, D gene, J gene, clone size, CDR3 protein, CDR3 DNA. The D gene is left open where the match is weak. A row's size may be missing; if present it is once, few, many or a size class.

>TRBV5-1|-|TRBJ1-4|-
CASSRTATNEKLFF
TGCGCCAGCAGCCGGACAGCAACTAATGAAAAACTGTTTTTT
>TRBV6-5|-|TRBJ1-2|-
CASSYREGVYGYTF
TGTGCCAGCAGTTACAGGGAAGGGGTATATGGCTACACCTTC
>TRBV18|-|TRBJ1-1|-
CASSPSSGTRNTEAFF
TGTGCCAGCTCACCATCCTCCGGGACAAGGAACACTGAAGCTTTCTTT
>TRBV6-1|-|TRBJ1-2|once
CASSRQAANYGYTF
TGTGCCAGCAGTCGACAGGCTGCTAACTATGGCTACACCTTC
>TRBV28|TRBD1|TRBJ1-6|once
CASSITGTGRSPLHF
TGTGCCAGCAGTATTACCGGGACAGGAAGATCACCCCTCCACTTT
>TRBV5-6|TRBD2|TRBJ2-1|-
CASSSTSGGPLRDEQFF
TGTGCCAGCAGCTCGACTAGCGGGGGGCCCCTACGGGATGAGCAGTTCTTC
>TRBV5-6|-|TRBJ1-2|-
CASSYGGNYGYTF
TGTGCCAGCAGCTACGGGGGTAACTATGGCTACACCTTC
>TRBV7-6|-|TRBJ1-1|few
CASSFQWATEAFF
TGTGCCAGCAGCTTCCAGTGGGCCACTGAAGCTTTCTTT
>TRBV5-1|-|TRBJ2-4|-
CASSTDLLAKNIQYF
TGCGCCAGCAGCACGGACTTACTAGCCAAAAACATTCAGTACTTC
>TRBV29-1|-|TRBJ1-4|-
CSTKNGMELFF
TGCAGCACAAAGAACGGTATGGAACTGTTTTTT
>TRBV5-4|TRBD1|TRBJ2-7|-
CASSLAGTGGSEQYF
TGTGCCAGCAGCTTGGCCGGGACAGGGGGGTCCGAGCAGTACTTC
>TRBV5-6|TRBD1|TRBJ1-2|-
CASSLRQGLGGYTF
TGTGCCAGCAGCTTGCGACAGGGGCTCGGAGGCTACACCTTC
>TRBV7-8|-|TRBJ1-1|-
CASSYSMGGENTEAFF
TGTGCCAGCAGCTACTCAATGGGGGGGGAAAACACTGAAGCTTTCTTT
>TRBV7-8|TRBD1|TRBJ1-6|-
CASSSPQGSYNSPLHF
TGTGCCAGCAGCTCTCCACAGGGGTCCTATAATTCACCCCTCCACTTT
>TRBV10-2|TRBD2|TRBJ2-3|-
CASRSQRGGLWADTQYF
TGCGCCAGCAGATCCCAGCGGGGGGGCCTTTGGGCAGATACGCAGTATTTT